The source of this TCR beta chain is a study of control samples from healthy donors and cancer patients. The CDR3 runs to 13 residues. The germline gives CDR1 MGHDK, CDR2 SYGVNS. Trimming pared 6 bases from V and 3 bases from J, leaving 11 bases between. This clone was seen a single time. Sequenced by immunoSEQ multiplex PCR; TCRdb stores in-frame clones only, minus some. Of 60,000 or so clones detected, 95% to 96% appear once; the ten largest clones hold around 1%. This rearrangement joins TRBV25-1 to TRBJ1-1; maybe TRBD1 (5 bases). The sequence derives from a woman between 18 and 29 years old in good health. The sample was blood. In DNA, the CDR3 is TGTGCCAGCAGGGCAGACAGCTACACTGAAGCTTTCTTT. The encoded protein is CASRADSYTEAFF.